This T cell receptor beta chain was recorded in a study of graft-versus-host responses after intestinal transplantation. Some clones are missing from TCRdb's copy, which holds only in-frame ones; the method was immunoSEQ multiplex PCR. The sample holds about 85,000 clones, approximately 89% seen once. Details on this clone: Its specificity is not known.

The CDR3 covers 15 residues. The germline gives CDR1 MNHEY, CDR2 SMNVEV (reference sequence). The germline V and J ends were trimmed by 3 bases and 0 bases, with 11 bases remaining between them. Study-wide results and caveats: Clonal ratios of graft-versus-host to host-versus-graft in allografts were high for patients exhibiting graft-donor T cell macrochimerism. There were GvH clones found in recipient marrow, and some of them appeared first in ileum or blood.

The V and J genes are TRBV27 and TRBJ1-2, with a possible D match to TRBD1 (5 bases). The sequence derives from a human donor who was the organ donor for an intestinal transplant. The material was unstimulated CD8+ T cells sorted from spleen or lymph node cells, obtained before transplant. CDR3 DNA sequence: TGTGCCAGCAGTTTTTCGGGGGGAGCTAACTATGGCTACACCTTC. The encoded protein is CASSFSGGANYGYTF.